Below are 21 T cell receptor beta chains sequenced from a single sample in a study of cytomegalovirus exposure and HLA in healthy donors. Repertoires were generated with immunoSEQ multiplex PCR, while TCRdb's copy carries only in-frame clones and drops some. The sample shows some 110,000 clones, roughly 83% of them seen only once. Sequencing used PBMCs. All receptors derive from a man aged 18 to 29 in good health and CMV-seronegative.

V gene TRBV4-1 combines with J gene TRBJ2-7; a possible D gene is TRBD2 (5 bases). Germline V gene lookup returns CDR1 MGHRA and CDR2 YSYEKL. V was trimmed by 4 bases and J by 5 bases, leaving 12 bases between them. The CDR3 loop spans 13 amino acids. The CDR3 spells CASSRPHGNEQYF. In DNA, the CDR3 is TGCGCCAGCAGCCGGCCCCACGGGAACGAGCAGTACTTC.

The rearrangement joins TRBV25-1 to TRBJ2-2; 7 bases are a match to TRBD1. This CDR3 contains 15 residues. From germline, CDR1 is MGHDK and CDR2 SYGVNS. V lost 3 bases and J lost 7; bases outside the gene matches: 8. The CDR3 reads CASSDFRQGNGELFF. CDR3 nucleotide sequence: TGTGCCAGCAGTGATTTTCGACAGGGCAACGGGGAGCTGTTTTTT. Together with reference TRBV25-1 and TRBJ2-2, the CDR3 gives the full variable domain: EADIYQTPRYLVIGTGKKITLECSQTMGHDKMYWYQQDPGMELHLIHYSYGVNSTEKGDLSSESTVSRIRTEHFPLTLESARPSHTSQYLCASSDFRQGNGELFFGEGSRLTVL.

This chain uses TRBV27 with TRBJ2-2, with TRBD2 as a possible D gene (6 bases). V lost 3 bases to trimming and J lost 2 bases, with 10 bases between them. The CDR3 length is 15 residues. The V gene's germline CDR1 is MNHEY and CDR2 SMNVEV (reference sequence). CDR3 bases: TGTGCCAGCAGTTTGAAGACTAGAAACACCGGGGAGCTGTTTTTT. Amino acids: CASSLKTRNTGELFF.

The chain joins TRBV2 to TRBJ1-2; 11 nucleotides line up with TRBD1. CDR1 is SNHLY and CDR2 is FYNNEI in the germline V gene. Trimming took 5 bases from V and 6 from J; bases not matched to a gene: 8. This CDR3 has 15 residues. This CDR3 reads CASSLEWTGGDGYTF. The CDR3 region has the DNA TGTGCCAGCAGTCTGGAGTGGACAGGGGGCGATGGCTACACCTTC.

This clone has just a few counts. The V and J genes are TRBV2 and TRBJ1-6; D is uncertain. The CDR3 has 12 residues. V was pared by 8 bases and J by 6 bases, with 8 bases between. Germline CDR1 SNHLY, CDR2 FYNNEI. The CDR3 region is CASSLGNSPLHF. The CDR3 coding sequence is TGTGCCAGCTCCCTAGGTAATTCACCCCTCCACTTT.

The chain recombines TRBV9 with TRBJ1-3, with D unclear. The CDR3 is made up of 17 amino acids. Trimming stripped 0 bases from V and 0 bases from J, with 13 bases between. Germline V gene sequence: CDR1 SGDLS, CDR2 YYNGEE. Here the CDR3 reads CASSVVPTDISGNTIYF. In DNA, the CDR3 is TGTGCCAGCAGCGTAGTCCCCACAGACATCTCTGGAAACACCATATATTTT.

The chain couples TRBV5-1 to TRBJ2-3, with TRBD2 identical over 7 bases. The CDR3 length is 13 residues. J was trimmed by 6 bases and V by 7 bases; bases with no gene match: 8. Germline CDR1 SGHRS, CDR2 YFSETQ. Here the CDR3 DNA reads TGCGCCAGCCGACTGGGGGGAGGGGATACGCAGTATTTT. It specifies CASRLGGGDTQYF.

V and J are TRBV21-1 and TRBJ2-7; TRBD2, the D gene given by the table, was not confirmed from the DNA. TRBV21-1 is a documented pseudogene. CDR3 length: 19 amino acids. The CDR3 spells CASSKNGGLAAISTYEQYF. For the CDR3, the DNA is TGTGCCAGCAGCAAGAACGGAGGACTAGCGGCCATCAGTACCTACGAGCAGTACTTC.

In its sample, this clone was seen once. The chain couples TRBV6-1 to TRBJ2-7; 7 nucleotides agree with TRBD2. Germline V CDR1 and CDR2: MNHNS, SASEGT. V shed 0 bases, J shed 5 bases, and the junction held 7 bases outside the gene matches. This CDR3 comprises 15 residues. This CDR3 is CASSEAPGRTNEQYF. CDR3 DNA sequence: TGTGCCAGCAGTGAAGCGCCCGGGAGGACCAACGAGCAGTACTTC.

This rearrangement joins TRBV7-8 to TRBJ2-1; 13 bases map to TRBD2. The junction had 11 bases not matched to a gene; V was cut back by 5 bases and J by 7 bases. Germline V CDR1 and CDR2: SGHVS, FQNEAQ. This CDR3 comprises 17 residues. CDR3 in amino acids: CASSPGLAGEVVNEQFF. DNA of the CDR3: TGTGCCAGCAGCCCTGGACTAGCGGGAGAGGTGGTGAATGAGCAGTTCTTC.

This chain connects TRBV9 to TRBJ2-5, with D perhaps matching TRBD2 (5 bases). This CDR3 has 16 residues. The germline V gene encodes CDR1 SGDLS and CDR2 YYNGEE. Trimming stripped 0 bases from V and 0 bases from J, with 12 bases between. The DNA of the CDR3 is TGTGCCAGCAGCGTAGGGCCAGCGGCGTACCAAGAGACCCAGTACTTC. It codes for CASSVGPAAYQETQYF.

This clone has a count of ten or more. In DNA form, the CDR3 reads TGTGCCAGCAGCCTGGGGCCGGACCGGTACGAGCAGTACTTC. The encoded protein is CASSLGPDRYEQYF. The chain has TRBV6-6 and TRBJ2-7, with D perhaps TRBD1 (5 bases). Trimming removed 6 bases at V and 4 bases at J, with 16 bases between. Per germline, CDR1 MNHNY and CDR2 SVGAGI (reference sequence). CDR3 length equals 14 residues.

The chain links TRBV19 to TRBJ2-3, with D unclear. V lost 7 bases and J 5 bases, leaving 10 bases between the germline ends. This CDR3 spans 12 amino acids. Germline loops: CDR1 LNHDA, CDR2 SQIVND (reference sequence). The CDR3 protein is CASKASGDTQYF. Here the CDR3 DNA reads TGTGCCAGTAAGGCCTCGGGAGATACGCAGTATTTT.

The chain has TRBV7-9 and TRBJ1-1; 8 bases are shared with TRBD1. Losses at the gene ends were 5 bases for V and 3 bases for J; bases not matched to a gene: 5. Germline CDR1 reads SEHNR; CDR2 reads FQNEAQ (reference sequence). This CDR3 has 14 amino acids. The CDR3 nucleotides read TGTGCCAGCAGCCAACAGGGGGGATACACTGAAGCTTTCTTT. Its translation is CASSQQGGYTEAFF.

In DNA form, the CDR3 reads TGTGCCAGTAGTATAGATCGTAGCGGGCCCCGCACAGATACGCAGTATTTT. It encodes CASSIDRSGPRTDTQYF. The gene calls are TRBV19 and TRBJ2-3, with TRBD2 matching 7 bases. CDR3 size: 17 residues. Trimming removed 0 bases from V and 1 base from J; junction bases left unmatched: 7. From germline, CDR1 is LNHDA and CDR2 SQIVND (reference sequence).

The chain combines TRBV6-5 with TRBJ1-2; D gene uncertain. This CDR3 spans 15 amino acids. The germline gives CDR1 MNHEY, CDR2 SVGAGI. Trimming stripped 4 bases from V and 5 bases from J, with 17 bases between. CDR3 sequence reads: CASSSTASAPYGYTF. CDR3 in DNA: TGTGCCAGCAGTTCTACGGCAAGCGCCCCGTATGGCTACACCTTC.

V usage is TRBV6-1 and J usage is TRBJ1-5; D is perhaps TRBD1 (6 bases). In germline, CDR1 is MNHNS, CDR2 SASEGT. The V gene lost 0 bases and the J gene lost 0 bases, with 12 bases spanning the gap. This CDR3 contains 17 residues. The CDR3 protein is CASSEAGQRDSNQPQHF. The CDR3 region has the DNA TGTGCCAGCAGTGAAGCAGGACAGCGAGATAGCAATCAGCCCCAGCATTTT.

This chain links TRBV5-1 with TRBJ1-2, with D hard to call. Trimming removed 3 bases from V and 0 bases from J, with 18 bases in between. This CDR3 spans 17 amino acids. Germline CDR1 and CDR2: SGHRS and YFSETQ. This CDR3 reads CASSSYPEERANYGYTF. CDR3 in DNA: TGCGCCAGCAGCTCCTATCCCGAGGAGAGGGCTAACTATGGCTACACCTTC.

The count of this clone is one. The chain combines TRBV19 with TRBJ2-1; D call uncertain. The CDR3 covers 13 residues. V dropped 3 bases and J dropped 5 bases, with 8 bases sitting between them. Germline assignment: CDR1 LNHDA and CDR2 SQIVND (reference sequence). The CDR3 here is CASSIYRNNEQFF. CDR3 nucleotides: TGTGCCAGTAGTATTTATAGAAACAATGAGCAGTTCTTC.

This clone appeared a few times. The chain carries TRBV11-2 and TRBJ2-7; the match to TRBD2 covers 9 bases. The CDR3 totals 15 residues. V lost 5 bases and J lost 1; bases outside the gene matches: 6. Germline lookup yields CDR1 SGHAT and CDR2 FQNNGV. CDR3 sequence: CASSPLGLASYEQYF. CDR3 sequence (DNA): TGTGCCAGCAGCCCACTGGGACTAGCTTCCTACGAGCAGTACTTC.

This chain joins TRBV7-9 and TRBJ2-5; D not certain. Germline CDR1 reads SEHNR; CDR2 reads FQNEAQ (reference sequence). The CDR3 covers 13 residues. The V gene lost 4 bases and the J gene lost 5 bases, with 11 bases spanning the gap. The CDR3 nucleotides read TGTGCCAGCAGCTCCTCGCCCGGGGAGACCCAGTACTTC. Translated: CASSSSPGETQYF.